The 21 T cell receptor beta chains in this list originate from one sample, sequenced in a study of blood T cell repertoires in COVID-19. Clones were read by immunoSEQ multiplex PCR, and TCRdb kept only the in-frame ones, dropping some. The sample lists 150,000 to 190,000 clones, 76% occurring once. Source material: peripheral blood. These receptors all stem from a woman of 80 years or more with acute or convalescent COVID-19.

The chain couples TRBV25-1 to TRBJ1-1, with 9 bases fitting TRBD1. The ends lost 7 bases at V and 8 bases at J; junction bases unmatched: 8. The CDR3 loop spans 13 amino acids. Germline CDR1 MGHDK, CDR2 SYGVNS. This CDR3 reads CASKTGGSHEAFF. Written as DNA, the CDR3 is TGTGCCAGCAAAACAGGGGGCTCTCACGAAGCTTTCTTT.

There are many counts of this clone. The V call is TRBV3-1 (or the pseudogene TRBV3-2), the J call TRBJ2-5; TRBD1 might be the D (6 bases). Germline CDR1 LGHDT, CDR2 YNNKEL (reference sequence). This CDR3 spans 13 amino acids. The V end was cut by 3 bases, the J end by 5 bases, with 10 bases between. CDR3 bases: TGTGCCAGCAGCCAGCAGGGGCTCGAGACCCAGTACTTC. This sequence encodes CASSQQGLETQYF.

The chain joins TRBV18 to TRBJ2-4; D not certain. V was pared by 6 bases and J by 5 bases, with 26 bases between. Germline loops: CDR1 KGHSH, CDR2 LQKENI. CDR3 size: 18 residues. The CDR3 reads CASSFGLPRSGSENIQYF. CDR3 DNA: TGTGCCAGCTCGTTTGGGTTGCCCCGGAGTGGCAGCGAAAACATTCAGTACTTC.

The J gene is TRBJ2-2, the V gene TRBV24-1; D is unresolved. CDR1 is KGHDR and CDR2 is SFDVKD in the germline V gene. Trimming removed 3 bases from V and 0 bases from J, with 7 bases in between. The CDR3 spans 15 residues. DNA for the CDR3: TGTGCCACCAGTGATGCACAGTCGAACACCGGGGAGCTGTTTTTT. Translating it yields CATSDAQSNTGELFF.

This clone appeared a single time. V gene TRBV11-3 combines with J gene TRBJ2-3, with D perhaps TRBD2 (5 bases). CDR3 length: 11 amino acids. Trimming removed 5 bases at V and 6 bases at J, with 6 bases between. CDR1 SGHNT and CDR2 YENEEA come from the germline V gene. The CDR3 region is CASSRGDTQYF. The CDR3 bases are TGTGCCAGCAGCCGCGGGGATACGCAGTATTTT.

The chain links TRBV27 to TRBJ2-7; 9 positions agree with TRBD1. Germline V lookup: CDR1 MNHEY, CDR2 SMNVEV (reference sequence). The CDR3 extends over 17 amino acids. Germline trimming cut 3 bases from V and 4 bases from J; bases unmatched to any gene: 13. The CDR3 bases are TGTGCCAGCAGTTTTCTTCCCGGGACAGGGTCCGGTTACGAGCAGTACTTC. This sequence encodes CASSFLPGTGSGYEQYF.

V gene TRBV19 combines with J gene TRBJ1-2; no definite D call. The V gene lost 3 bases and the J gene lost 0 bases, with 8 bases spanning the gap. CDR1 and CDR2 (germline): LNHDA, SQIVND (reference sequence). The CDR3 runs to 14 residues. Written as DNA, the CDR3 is TGTGCCAGTAGTATTCAGGCTGCTAACTATGGCTACACCTTC. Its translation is CASSIQAANYGYTF.

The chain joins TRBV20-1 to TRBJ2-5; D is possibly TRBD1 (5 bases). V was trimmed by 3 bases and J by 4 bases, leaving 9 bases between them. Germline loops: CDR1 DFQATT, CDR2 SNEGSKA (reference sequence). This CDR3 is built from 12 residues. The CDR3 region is CSASKGAETQYF. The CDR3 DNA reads TGCAGTGCTAGTAAAGGGGCAGAGACCCAGTACTTC.

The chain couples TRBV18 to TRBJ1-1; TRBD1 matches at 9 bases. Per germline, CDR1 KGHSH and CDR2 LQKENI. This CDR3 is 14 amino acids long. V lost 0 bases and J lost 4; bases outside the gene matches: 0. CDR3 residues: CASSPPGQGTEAFF. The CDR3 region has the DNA TGTGCCAGCTCACCACCGGGACAGGGCACTGAAGCTTTCTTT.

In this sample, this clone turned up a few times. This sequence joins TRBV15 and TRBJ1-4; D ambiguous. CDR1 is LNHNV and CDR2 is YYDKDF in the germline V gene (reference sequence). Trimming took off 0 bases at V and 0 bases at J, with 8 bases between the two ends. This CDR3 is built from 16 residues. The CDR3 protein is CATSREPGATNEKLFF. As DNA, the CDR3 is TGTGCCACCAGCAGAGAACCGGGAGCAACTAATGAAAAACTGTTTTTT.

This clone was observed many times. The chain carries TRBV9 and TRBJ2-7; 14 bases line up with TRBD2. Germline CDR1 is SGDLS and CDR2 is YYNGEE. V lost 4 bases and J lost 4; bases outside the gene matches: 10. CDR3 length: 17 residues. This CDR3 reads CASSRGDRLAGGYEQYF. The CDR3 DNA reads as TGTGCCAGCAGCAGAGGCGATAGACTAGCGGGAGGGTACGAGCAGTACTTC.

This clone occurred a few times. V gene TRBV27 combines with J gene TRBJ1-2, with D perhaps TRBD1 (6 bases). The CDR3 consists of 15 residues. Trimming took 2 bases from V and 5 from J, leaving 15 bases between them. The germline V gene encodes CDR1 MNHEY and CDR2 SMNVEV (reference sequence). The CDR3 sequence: CASSLIPGTNYGYTF. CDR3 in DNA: TGTGCCAGCAGTTTAATACCCGGGACAAATTATGGCTACACCTTC.

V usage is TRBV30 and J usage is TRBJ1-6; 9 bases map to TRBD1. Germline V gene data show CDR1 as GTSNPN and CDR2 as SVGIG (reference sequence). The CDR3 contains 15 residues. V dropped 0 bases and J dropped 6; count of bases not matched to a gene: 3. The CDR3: CAWSVRTGVNSPLHF. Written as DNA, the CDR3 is TGTGCCTGGAGTGTAAGGACAGGGGTTAATTCACCCCTCCACTTT.

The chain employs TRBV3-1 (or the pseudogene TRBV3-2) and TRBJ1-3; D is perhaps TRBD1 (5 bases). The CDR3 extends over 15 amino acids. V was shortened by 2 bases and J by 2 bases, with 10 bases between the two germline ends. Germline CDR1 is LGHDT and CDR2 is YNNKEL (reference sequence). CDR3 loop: CASSQRGFAGNTIYF. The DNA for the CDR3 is TGTGCCAGCAGCCAACGGGGGTTCGCTGGAAACACCATATATTTT.

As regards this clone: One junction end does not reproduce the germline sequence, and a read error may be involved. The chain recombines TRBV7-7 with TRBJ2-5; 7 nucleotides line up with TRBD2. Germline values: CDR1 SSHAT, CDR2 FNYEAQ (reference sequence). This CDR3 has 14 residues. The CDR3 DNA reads TGTGCTAGCAGCCCTAGCGGACCCGAAGAGACCCAGTACTTC. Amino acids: CASSPSGPEETQYF. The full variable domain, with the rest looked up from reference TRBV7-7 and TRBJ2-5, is GAGVSQSPRYKVTKRGQDVTLRCDPISSHATLYWYQQALGQGPEFLTYFNYEAQPDKSGLPSDRFSAERPEGSISTLTIQRTEQRDSAMYRCASSPSGPEETQYFGPGTRLLVL.

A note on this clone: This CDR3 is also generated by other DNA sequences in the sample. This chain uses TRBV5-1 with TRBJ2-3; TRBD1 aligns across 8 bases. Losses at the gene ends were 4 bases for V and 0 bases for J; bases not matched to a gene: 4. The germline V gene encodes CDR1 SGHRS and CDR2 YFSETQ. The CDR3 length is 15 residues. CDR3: CASSPRTGSTDTQYF. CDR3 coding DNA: TGCGCCAGCAGCCCTCGGACAGGGAGCACAGATACGCAGTATTTT.

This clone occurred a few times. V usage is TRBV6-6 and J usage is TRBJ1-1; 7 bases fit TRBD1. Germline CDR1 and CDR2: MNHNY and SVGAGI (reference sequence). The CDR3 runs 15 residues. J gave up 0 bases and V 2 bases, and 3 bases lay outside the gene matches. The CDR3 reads CASSYGGTVNTEAFF. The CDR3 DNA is TGTGCCAGCAGTTACGGTGGGACAGTGAACACTGAAGCTTTCTTT.

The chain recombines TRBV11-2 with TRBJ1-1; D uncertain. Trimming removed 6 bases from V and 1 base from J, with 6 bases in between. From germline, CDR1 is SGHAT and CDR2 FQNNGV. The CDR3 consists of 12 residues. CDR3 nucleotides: TGTGCCAGCAGTCGACAGAACACTGAAGCTTTCTTT. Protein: CASSRQNTEAFF.

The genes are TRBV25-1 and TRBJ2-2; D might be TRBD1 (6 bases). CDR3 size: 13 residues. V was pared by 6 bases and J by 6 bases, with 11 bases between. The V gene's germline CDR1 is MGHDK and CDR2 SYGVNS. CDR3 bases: TGTGCCAGCAGCACTCACAGGGCCGGGGAGCTGTTTTTT. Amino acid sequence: CASSTHRAGELFF. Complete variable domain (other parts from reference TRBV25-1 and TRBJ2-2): EADIYQTPRYLVIGTGKKITLECSQTMGHDKMYWYQQDPGMELHLIHYSYGVNSTEKGDLSSESTVSRIRTEHFPLTLESARPSHTSQYLCASSTHRAGELFFGEGSRLTVL.

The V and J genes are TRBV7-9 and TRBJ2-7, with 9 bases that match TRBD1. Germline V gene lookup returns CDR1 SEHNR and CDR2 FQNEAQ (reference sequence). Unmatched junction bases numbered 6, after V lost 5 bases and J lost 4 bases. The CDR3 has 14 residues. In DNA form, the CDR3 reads TGTGCCAGCAGCCGGGACAGGGATCTTTACGAGCAGTACTTC. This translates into CASSRDRDLYEQYF.

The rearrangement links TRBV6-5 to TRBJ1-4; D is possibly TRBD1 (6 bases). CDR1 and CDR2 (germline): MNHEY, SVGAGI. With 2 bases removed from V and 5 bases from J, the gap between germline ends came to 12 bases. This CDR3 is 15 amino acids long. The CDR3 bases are TGTGCCAGCAGTTACAGTTACACAGGGAATGAAAAACTGTTTTTT. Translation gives CASSYSYTGNEKLFF.